Following are 16 T cell receptor beta chains from one sample sequenced in a study of T cell responses to AZD1222 COVID-19 vaccine. The data were produced by immunoSEQ multiplex PCR, yet TCRdb's version contains in-frame clones alone and is incomplete. Of about 99,000 clones in the sample, over 75% were seen once. Material: peripheral blood, obtained on day 0 of AZD1222 vaccination. The source of these receptors is an adult in good health.

The gene calls are TRBV28 and TRBJ2-2; 9 nucleotides align to TRBD2. V dropped 0 bases and J dropped 4; count of bases not matched to a gene: 3. The V gene's germline CDR1 is MDHEN and CDR2 SYDVKM. This CDR3 has 16 residues. DNA for the CDR3: TGTGCCAGCAGTTTATGGGCGGGAGGGAGCACCGGGGAGCTGTTTTTT. Encoded protein: CASSLWAGGSTGELFF.

The CDR3 here is CASSLTGANTGELFF. CDR3 sequence (DNA): TGTGCCAGCAGCTTAACGGGGGCTAACACCGGGGAGCTGTTTTTT. The rearrangement uses TRBV13 and TRBJ2-2; perhaps D is TRBD1 or TRBD2 (6 bases each). Germline CDR1 and CDR2: PRHDT and FYEKMQ (reference sequence). The CDR3 is 15 residues long. Trimming left V 2 bases short and J 2 bases short, with 9 bases between.

V is TRBV29-1 and J is TRBJ1-1, with 7 nucleotides matching TRBD1. V lost 3 bases and J lost 4; bases outside the gene matches: 5. Germline CDR1 and CDR2: SQVTM and ANQGSEA. CDR3 length: 13 amino acids. In DNA, the CDR3 is TGCAGCGTTGATAGGGCAGGGGGCACTGAAGCTTTCTTT. Translating gives CSVDRAGGTEAFF. Full variable domain (rest looked up from reference TRBV29-1 and TRBJ1-1): SAVISQKPSRDICQRGTSLTIQCQVDSQVTMMFWYRQQPGQSLTLIATANQGSEATYESGFVIDKFPISRPNLTFSTLTVSNMSPEDSSIYLCSVDRAGGTEAFFGQGTRLTVV.

The chain joins TRBV4-2 to TRBJ1-2, with 7 bases lining up with TRBD1. The junction had 6 bases not matched to a gene; V was cut back by 5 bases and J by 3 bases. CDR1 is LGHNA and CDR2 is YNFKEQ in the germline V gene. This CDR3 is built from 14 residues. CDR3 DNA sequence: TGTGCCAGCAGCGGAGGGGGCGGATACTATGGCTACACCTTC. Amino acid sequence: CASSGGGGYYGYTF.

The chain recombines TRBV5-5 with TRBJ2-7; D not certain. This CDR3 is built from 14 residues. The germline V and J ends were trimmed by 0 bases and 4 bases, with 11 bases remaining between them. Germline values: CDR1 SGHKS, CDR2 YYEKEE (reference sequence). For the CDR3, the DNA is TGTGCCAGCAGCTTGGTGGTACTCGGTTACGAGCAGTACTTC. It codes for CASSLVVLGYEQYF.

This chain links TRBV6-4 with TRBJ2-3; D remains unclear. V lost 6 bases, J lost 0 bases, and 13 bases lay in between. Germline V gene lookup returns CDR1 MRHNA and CDR2 SNTAGT. The length of the CDR3 is 15 residues. The CDR3 reads CASSPQYLSTDTQYF. CDR3 nucleotide sequence: TGTGCCAGCAGCCCACAGTACCTGAGCACAGATACGCAGTATTTT.

This chain connects TRBV2 to TRBJ2-1; TRBD1 aligns across 8 bases. Trimming cost V 6 bases and J 5 bases; bases outside gene matches: 9. The CDR3 is 15 residues long. CDR1 is SNHLY, CDR2 FYNNEI, per germline. The CDR3 nucleotides are TGTGCCAGCAGCTGGGGGCAGGGGGCGGACAATGAGCAGTTCTTC. Its protein is CASSWGQGADNEQFF.

This clone occurred once. The chain is built from TRBV28 and TRBJ2-7; D is unclear. CDR3 size: 11 residues. Germline-derived CDR1 and CDR2 are MDHEN and SYDVKM. With 3 bases removed from V and 5 bases from J, the gap between germline ends came to 5 bases. In DNA form, the CDR3 reads TGTGCCAGCAGTTTGGTCGACGAGCAGTACTTC. Its translation: CASSLVDEQYF.

The chain is built from TRBV25-1 and TRBJ2-3; D not resolved. This CDR3 has 14 amino acids. Trimming cost V 0 bases and J 4 bases, with 8 bases left between them. CDR1 is MGHDK and CDR2 is SYGVNS in the germline V gene. The CDR3 protein is CASSEYHGPDTQYF. As DNA, the CDR3 is TGTGCCAGCAGTGAATATCATGGGCCAGATACGCAGTATTTT.

This chain connects TRBV29-1 to TRBJ2-7, with TRBD1 matching 7 bases. Germline loops: CDR1 SQVTM, CDR2 ANQGSEA. V trimming: 2 bases; J trimming: 5 bases; junction bases outside the gene matches: 3. The CDR3 is 12 amino acids. This CDR3 is CSVENRGDEQYF. DNA of the CDR3: TGCAGCGTTGAAAACAGGGGAGACGAGCAGTACTTC.

The rearrangement links TRBV6-4 to TRBJ2-1, with 15 bases lining up with TRBD2. Germline trimming cut 6 bases from V and 8 bases from J; bases unmatched to any gene: 2. This CDR3 spans 14 amino acids. Germline CDR1 reads MRHNA; CDR2 reads SNTAGT. The CDR3 sequence is CASSGLAGGHEQFF. CDR3 in DNA: TGTGCCAGCAGCGGACTAGCGGGGGGGCATGAGCAGTTCTTC.

J is TRBJ1-3 and V is TRBV4-3; possible D gene TRBD1, 6 bases. CDR3 length equals 17 residues. The germline gives CDR1 LGHNA, CDR2 YSLEER. V lost 0 bases and J lost 2, with 14 bases in between. CDR3 DNA: TGCGCCAGCAGCCAAGATCGGCCCAGGGGCACTGGAAACACCATATATTTT. Amino acid sequence: CASSQDRPRGTGNTIYF.

A word on this clone: Other DNA sequences in the same sample also yield this CDR3. The rearrangement joins TRBV10-3 to TRBJ2-7, with D perhaps matching TRBD2 (5 bases). CDR3 length: 14 residues. CDR1 and CDR2 from the germline V gene are ENHRY and SYGVKD. V dropped 2 bases and J dropped 0 bases, with 8 bases sitting between them. The DNA of the CDR3 is TGTGCCATCAGTGAGCGGGGTAGCTCCTACGAGCAGTACTTC. This sequence encodes CAISERGSSYEQYF.

The chain employs TRBV11-2 and TRBJ1-6; 7 nucleotides line up with TRBD1. V dropped 8 bases and J dropped 5; count of bases not matched to a gene: 6. Germline V gene sequence: CDR1 SGHAT, CDR2 FQNNGV. The CDR3 sequence is 14 residues long. CDR3 protein: CASFGGTDNSPLHF. The CDR3 coding sequence is TGTGCCAGCTTCGGAGGGACAGATAATTCACCCCTCCACTTT. Combining the CDR3 with reference TRBV11-2 and TRBJ1-6 gives the whole variable domain EAGVAQSPRYKIIEKRQSVAFWCNPISGHATLYWYQQILGQGPKLLIQFQNNGVVDDSQLPKDRFSAERLKGVDSTLKIQPAKLEDSAVYLCASFGGTDNSPLHFGNGTRLTVT.

This clone was observed once. The rearrangement links TRBV14 to TRBJ1-2; D is unclear. Deletions cut 2 bases from V and 5 bases from J, with 6 bases between. CDR1 SGHDN and CDR2 FVKESK come from the germline V gene. CDR3 size: 12 residues. The CDR3 here is CASSQSLYGYTF. The CDR3 DNA reads as TGTGCCAGCAGCCAATCCCTGTATGGCTACACCTTC. The full variable domain, with the rest looked up from reference TRBV14 and TRBJ1-2, is EAGVTQFPSHSVIEKGQTVTLRCDPISGHDNLYWYRRVMGKEIKFLLHFVKESKQDESGMPNNRFLAERTGGTYSTLKVQPAELEDSGVYFCASSQSLYGYTFGSGTRLTVV.

The chain has TRBV9 and TRBJ2-1; D not resolved. This CDR3 is 15 amino acids long. Germline V gene lookup returns CDR1 SGDLS and CDR2 YYNGEE. Trimming removed 4 bases from V and 2 bases from J, with 13 bases in between. The CDR3 sequence: CASSPHESPYNEQFF. The CDR3 DNA is TGTGCCAGCAGCCCTCATGAGAGCCCCTACAATGAGCAGTTCTTC. Full variable domain (rest looked up from reference TRBV9 and TRBJ2-1): DSGVTQTPKHLITATGQRVTLRCSPRSGDLSVYWYQQSLDQGLQFLIQYYNGEERAKGNILERFSAQQFPDLHSELNLSSLELGDSALYFCASSPHESPYNEQFFGPGTRLTVL.